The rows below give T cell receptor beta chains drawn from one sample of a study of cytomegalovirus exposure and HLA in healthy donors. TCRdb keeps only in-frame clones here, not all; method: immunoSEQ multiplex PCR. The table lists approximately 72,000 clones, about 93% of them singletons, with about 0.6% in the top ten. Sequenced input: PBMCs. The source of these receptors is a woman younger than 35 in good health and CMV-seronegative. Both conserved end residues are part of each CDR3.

CASITGGQNEQFF,TRBJ2-1,TRBV6-4
CASSHQGYNEQFF,TRBJ2-1,TRBV5-1
CASSSQLGGIYGYTF,TRBJ1-2,TRBV27
CASSAGAGEQYF,TRBJ2-7,TRBV6-6
CASSDLRDRGPVGETQYF,TRBJ2-5,TRBV5-1
CASSWRGRQSSYEQYF,TRBJ2-7,TRBV5-6
CASSLEGPQDENEKLFF,TRBJ1-4,TRBV5-1
CASTPPRGDGNQPQHF,TRBJ1-5,TRBV28
CASSQDLSWGGNQPQHF,TRBJ1-5,TRBV4-3
CASRFQGNGELFF,TRBJ2-2,TRBV27
CSAPIETQYF,TRBJ2-5,TRBV20-1
CASSPYGSSRDTQYF,TRBJ2-3,TRBV27
CASSFPTNSEQYF,TRBJ2-7,TRBV28
CASSVEMGQNEQFF,TRBJ2-1,TRBV9
CASSLERTYEQYF,TRBJ2-7,TRBV7-2
CASSLTDREHNQPQHF,TRBJ1-5,TRBV7-2
CASSLNSGTGYSETQYF,TRBJ2-5,TRBV5-6
CASSLGPGTGGGLNQPQHF,TRBJ1-5,TRBV28
CASSLEIRAAEAFF,TRBJ1-1,TRBV7-2
CASSVPGLAFISGYEQYF,TRBJ2-7,TRBV5-6